This TCR beta chain was sequenced in a study of metastatic and nonmetastatic thyroid tumors. Study information: Repertoire data that came from the blood and tumor or nodule tissue of malignant and benign thyroid patients were compared.

This clone was observed many times. Its matching antigen is unknown. Authors' analysis steps: The distant-metastasis classifier for papillary thyroid cancer was built from CDR3 differences across clinicopathological groups. TCRdb reanalyzed the PCR reads with MiXCR. Clone size and V and J calls follow TCRdb, not the original study. This table has 15,000 or so clones, less than 30% appearing once. The germline V gene encodes CDR1 KGHSH and CDR2 LQKENI. Trimming took off 5 bases at V and 3 bases at J, with 13 bases between the two ends. The CDR3 length is 15 residues. Overall study results and limits: TCR beta diversity was reportedly significantly higher in malignant thyroid tumors than benign nodules, in blood and tumor.

Every patient was untreated before thyroid surgery. This clonotype was sampled from a male donor with papillary thyroid cancer or a benign thyroid nodule (not recorded which). Some clones in this sample may be carry-over from other donors' samples. Material for sequencing was tumor tissue. V gene TRBV18 combines with J gene TRBJ2-2; weak D call: TRBD2 (6 bases). Here the CDR3 DNA reads TGTGCCAGCTCATCGGGCCCGGGGGACACCGGGGAGCTGTTTTTT. It codes for CASSSGPGDTGELFF.